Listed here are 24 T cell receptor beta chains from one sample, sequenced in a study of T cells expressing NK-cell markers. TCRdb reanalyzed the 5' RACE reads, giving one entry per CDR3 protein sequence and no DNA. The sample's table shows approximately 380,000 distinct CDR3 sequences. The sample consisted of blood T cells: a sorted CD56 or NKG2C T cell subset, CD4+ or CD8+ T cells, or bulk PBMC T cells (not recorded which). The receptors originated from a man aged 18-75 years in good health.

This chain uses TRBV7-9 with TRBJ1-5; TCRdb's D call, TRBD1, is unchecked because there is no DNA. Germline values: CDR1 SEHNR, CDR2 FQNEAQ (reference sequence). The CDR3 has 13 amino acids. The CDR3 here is CACARGGDQPQHF. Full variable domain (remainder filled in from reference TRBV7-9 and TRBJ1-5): DTGVSQNPRHKITKRGQNVTFRCDPISEHNRLYWYRQTLGQGPEFLTYFQNEAQLEKSRLLSDRFSAERPKGSFSTLEIQRTEQGDSAMYLCACARGGDQPQHFGDGTRLSIL.

This CDR3 reads CASGGLLSYEQYF. The chain joins TRBV5-6 to TRBJ2-7; TCRdb's D call, TRBD1, is unchecked because there is no DNA. Germline CDR1 and CDR2: SGHDT and YYEEEE. The CDR3 sequence is 13 residues long.

This CDR3 is CASGPFNSGNTIYF. This rearrangement joins TRBV12-5 to TRBJ1-3. Germline CDR1 is LGHNT and CDR2 is FRNRAP. This CDR3 has 14 amino acids.

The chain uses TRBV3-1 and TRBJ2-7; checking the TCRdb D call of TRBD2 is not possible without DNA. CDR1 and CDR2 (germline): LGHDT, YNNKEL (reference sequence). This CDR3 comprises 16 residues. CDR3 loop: CASSQEGLAGGAEQYF.

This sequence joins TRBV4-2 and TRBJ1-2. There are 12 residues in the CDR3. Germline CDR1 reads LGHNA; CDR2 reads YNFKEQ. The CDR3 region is CASSQDPKGYTF.

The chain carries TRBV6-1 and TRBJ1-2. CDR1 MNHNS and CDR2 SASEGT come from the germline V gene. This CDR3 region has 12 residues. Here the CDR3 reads CASGGPLYGYTF.

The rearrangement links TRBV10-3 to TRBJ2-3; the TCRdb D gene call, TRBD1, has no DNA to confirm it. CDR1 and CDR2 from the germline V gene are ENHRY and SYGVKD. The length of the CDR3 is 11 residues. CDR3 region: CATGKGDTQYF.

CDR3 residues: CASRGTDYSYEQYF. This chain joins TRBV2 and TRBJ2-7; TCRdb's D call of TRBD1 is untestable without DNA. The CDR3 totals 14 residues. The germline V gene encodes CDR1 SNHLY and CDR2 FYNNEI.

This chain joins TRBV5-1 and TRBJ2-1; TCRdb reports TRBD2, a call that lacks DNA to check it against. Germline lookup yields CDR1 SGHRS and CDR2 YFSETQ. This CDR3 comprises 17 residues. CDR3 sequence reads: CASSTTGGRPKGNEQFF.

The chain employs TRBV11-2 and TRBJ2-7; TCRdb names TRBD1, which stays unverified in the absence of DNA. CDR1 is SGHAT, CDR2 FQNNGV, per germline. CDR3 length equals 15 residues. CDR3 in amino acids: CASSFHRDKSYEQYF.

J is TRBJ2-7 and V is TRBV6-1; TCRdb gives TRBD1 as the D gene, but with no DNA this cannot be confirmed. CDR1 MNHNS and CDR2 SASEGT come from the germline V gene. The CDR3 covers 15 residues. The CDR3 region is CASTTGTKKSYEQYF.

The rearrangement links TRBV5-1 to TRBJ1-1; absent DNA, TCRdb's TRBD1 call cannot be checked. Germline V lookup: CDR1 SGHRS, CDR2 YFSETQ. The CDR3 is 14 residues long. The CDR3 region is CASSPEGGNTEAFF.

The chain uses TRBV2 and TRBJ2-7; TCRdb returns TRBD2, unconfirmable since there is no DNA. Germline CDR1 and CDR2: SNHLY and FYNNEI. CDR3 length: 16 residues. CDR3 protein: CASSDPGGLGSYEQYF.

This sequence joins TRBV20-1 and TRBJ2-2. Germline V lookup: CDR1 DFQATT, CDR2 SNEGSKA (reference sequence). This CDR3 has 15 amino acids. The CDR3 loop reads CSAPAVGSSIGELFF.

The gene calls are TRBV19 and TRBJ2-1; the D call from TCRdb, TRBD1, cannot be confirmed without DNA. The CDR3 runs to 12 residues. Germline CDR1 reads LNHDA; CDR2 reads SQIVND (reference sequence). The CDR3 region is CASSGGANEQFF. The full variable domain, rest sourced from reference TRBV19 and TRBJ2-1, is DGGITQSPKYLFRKEGQNVTLSCEQNLNHDAMYWYRQDPGQGLRLIYYSQIVNDFQKGDIAEGYSVSREKKESFPLTVTSAQKNPTAFYLCASSGGANEQFFGPGTRLTVL.

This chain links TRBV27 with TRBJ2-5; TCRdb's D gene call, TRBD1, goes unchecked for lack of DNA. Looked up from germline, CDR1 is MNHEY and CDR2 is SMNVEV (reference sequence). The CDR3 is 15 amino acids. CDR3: CASSLRDNPQETQYF.

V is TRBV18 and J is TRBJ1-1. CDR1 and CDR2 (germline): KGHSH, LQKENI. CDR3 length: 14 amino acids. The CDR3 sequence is CASSPSLGNTEAFF.

Here the CDR3 reads CASSKTGGGEAFF. This chain connects TRBV7-8 to TRBJ1-1; TCRdb's D call, TRBD1, is unchecked because there is no DNA. The CDR3 is 13 residues long. CDR1 is SGHVS and CDR2 is FQNEAQ in the germline V gene. The entire variable domain, with the rest obtained from reference TRBV7-8 and TRBJ1-1, is as follows: GAGVSQSPRYKVAKRGQDVALRCDPISGHVSLFWYQQALGQGPEFLTYFQNEAQLDKSGLPSDRFFAERPEGSVSTLKIQRTQQEDSAVYLCASSKTGGGEAFFGQGTRLTVV.

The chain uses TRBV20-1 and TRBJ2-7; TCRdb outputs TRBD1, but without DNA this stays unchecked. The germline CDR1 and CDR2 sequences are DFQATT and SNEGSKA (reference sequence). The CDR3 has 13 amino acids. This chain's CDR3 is CSAAPRAADEQYF.

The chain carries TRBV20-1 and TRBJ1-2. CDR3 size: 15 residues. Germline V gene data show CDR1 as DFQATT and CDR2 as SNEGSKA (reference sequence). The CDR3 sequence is CSARDGRRSVYGYTF.

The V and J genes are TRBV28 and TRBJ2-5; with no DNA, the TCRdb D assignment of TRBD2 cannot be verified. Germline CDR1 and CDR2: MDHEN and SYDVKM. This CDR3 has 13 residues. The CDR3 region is CASSSRGIETQYF. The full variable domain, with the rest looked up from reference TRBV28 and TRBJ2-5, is DVKVTQSSRYLVKRTGEKVFLECVQDMDHENMFWYRQDPGLGLRLIYFSYDVKMKEKGDIPEGYSVSREKKERFSLILESASTNQTSMYLCASSSRGIETQYFGPGTRLLVL.

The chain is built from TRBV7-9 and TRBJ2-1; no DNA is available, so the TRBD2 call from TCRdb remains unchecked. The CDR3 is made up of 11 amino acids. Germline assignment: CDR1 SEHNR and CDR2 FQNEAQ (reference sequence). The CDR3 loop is CASSRRTRKFF.

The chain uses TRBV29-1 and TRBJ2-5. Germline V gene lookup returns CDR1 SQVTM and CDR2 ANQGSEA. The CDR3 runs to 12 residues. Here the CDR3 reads CSGGAAQETQYF.

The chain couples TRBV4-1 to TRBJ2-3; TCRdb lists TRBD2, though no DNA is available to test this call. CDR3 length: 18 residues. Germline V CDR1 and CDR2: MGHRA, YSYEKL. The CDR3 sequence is CASSQGLGTSGGTDTQYF.